This TCR beta chain originates from a study of T cells in localized non-small cell lung cancer. In this sample, this clone turned up a few times. No antigen is known for it. V trimming: 8 bases; J trimming: 1 base; junction bases outside the gene matches: 13. The germline V gene encodes CDR1 MDHEN and CDR2 SYDVKM. CDR3 length: 18 amino acids. Assay: immunoSEQ multiplex PCR; the TCRdb copy retains only in-frame clones and omits some. This repertoire shows over a thousand clones, over 30% found once; its top ten account for around 10%. Findings and caveats of the study: Because sequencing included only one region (of the tumor), heterogeneity remains possible. Adjacent uninvolved lung had the highest clonality, suggesting focused antigen responses. Longer overall survival was seen with higher T cell density measured in blood. In adjacent lung appeared a median around 62 of the top 100 tumor clones.

The sequenced sample was lung tumor tissue, obtained before any cancer treatment. V usage is TRBV28 and J usage is TRBJ2-6; 8 bases agree with TRBD2. This TCR was recovered from a male donor aged 60 or older with stage I lung adenocarcinoma. As DNA, the CDR3 is TGTGCCAGCTCAAAGCCGCGGGGGGCGACTTCTGGGGCCAACGTCCTGACTTTC. Translating it yields CASSKPRGATSGANVLTF.